The 3 T cell receptor beta chains below all came from one sample that was sequenced in a study of blood T cell repertoires in COVID-19. Measured with immunoSEQ multiplex PCR; TCRdb has only the in-frame clones, and not every one. The sample holds about 100,000 clones, 70% to 90% seen once. Sequences were obtained from peripheral blood. The receptors stem from a human donor in a cohort sampled during active COVID-19.

This chain joins TRBV5-4 and TRBJ2-5; D gene unclear. V lost 0 bases and J 5 bases, leaving 2 bases between the germline ends. The CDR3 extends over 11 amino acids. Germline V gene lookup returns CDR1 SGHNT and CDR2 YYREEE (reference sequence). As DNA, the CDR3 is TGTGCCAGCAGCTTGGCGGAGACCCAGTACTTC. Protein product: CASSLAETQYF.

This clone was seen a single time. The V and J genes are TRBV2 and TRBJ2-7; perhaps TRBD2 as D (6 bases). V was pared by 6 bases and J by 6 bases, with 24 bases between. CDR3 length equals 16 residues. Germline V gene data show CDR1 as SNHLY and CDR2 as FYNNEI. The CDR3 loop reads CASRDQDTLATGEQYF. DNA for the CDR3: TGTGCCAGCAGGGACCAGGATACGCTAGCGACGGGCGAGCAGTACTTC.

The V gene is TRBV6-5, the J gene TRBJ1-1; possible D gene TRBD1, 6 bases. V lost 8 bases to trimming and J lost 1 base, with 11 bases between them. CDR1 MNHEY and CDR2 SVGAGI come from the germline V gene. CDR3 length: 13 amino acids. The CDR3 loop is CASSDRRNTEAFF. The CDR3 DNA follows: TGTGCCAGCTCTGACAGGAGGAACACTGAAGCTTTCTTT.